The present entry profiles one TCR beta chain with its context. Its antigen remains unidentified. Naive CD8 populations comprised CD45RO-negative cells positively selected for CCR7, excluding terminally differentiated effector memory CD45RA+ cells. Recent acute infections and vaccinations were absent in the healthy HIV-negative adult donors. V lost 3 bases, J lost 0 bases, and 12 bases lay in between. Germline V lookup: CDR1 SEHNR, CDR2 FQNEAQ (reference sequence). The CDR3 covers 16 residues. In the original processing: Without quality scores, immunoSEQ junctional reads could not be filtered like full-length reads. TCRdb keeps only in-frame clones here, not all; method: immunoSEQ multiplex PCR. The V and J calls and clone size are taken from that table; D and trimming were inferred from the DNA. The sample lists around 1.9 million clones; about 93% were seen once. This record comes from a study of shared clonotypes between healthy human individuals. Regarding the study as a whole: On the whole, naive subsets had larger estimated richness than memory subsets had.

What was sequenced was naive CD8+ T cells from PBMCs. The chain couples TRBV7-9 to TRBJ2-1; D is undetermined. This clonotype was sampled from a man between 18 and 35 years old in good health. Some clones in this sample may be carry-over from other donors' samples. The CDR3 region is CASSFEPQSSYNEQFF. Written as DNA, the CDR3 is TGTGCCAGCAGCTTTGAGCCCCAAAGCTCCTACAATGAGCAGTTCTTC.